The 6 T cell receptor beta chains given below trace back to one sample, sequenced in a study of blood T cell repertoires in COVID-19. Measured with immunoSEQ multiplex PCR; TCRdb has only the in-frame clones, and not every one. Altogether 250,000 to 300,000 clones are present, 70% to 90% being singletons, with the ten largest covering 1.5% to 2%. Sequencing used PBMCs or T cells enriched from blood (not recorded which). The receptors come from a woman aged 50 to 65 who had recovered from COVID-19.

The gene calls are TRBV28 and TRBJ1-1; the D gene is possibly TRBD1 (5 bases). The germline CDR1 and CDR2 sequences are MDHEN and SYDVKM. The CDR3 consists of 17 residues. Trimming stripped 2 bases from V and 5 bases from J, with 21 bases between. The CDR3 region has the DNA TGTGCCAGCAGTTTAGGGGGGGGTTGGGGTTCAGGGACTGAAGCTTTCTTT. This sequence encodes CASSLGGGWGSGTEAFF.

This clone was observed a single time. The CDR3 here is CASSIGTSGSRWYEQYF. CDR3 nucleotide sequence: TGTGCCAGCAGCATCGGGACTAGCGGGAGTAGATGGTACGAGCAGTACTTC. V usage is TRBV21-1 and J usage is TRBJ2-7; the table's TRBD2 call for D was not verified on the DNA. TRBV21-1 is classified as a pseudogene. This CDR3 comprises 17 residues.

The chain carries TRBV3-1 (or the pseudogene TRBV3-2) and TRBJ1-6; D gene uncertain. Germline CDR1 and CDR2: LGHDT and YNNKEL (reference sequence). The CDR3 contains 20 residues. With 5 bases removed from V and 0 bases from J, the gap between germline ends came to 23 bases. The DNA for the CDR3 is TGTGCCAGCAGCGGCTGGGAGAACCCCGGGTCCAGCTCCTATAATTCACCCCTCCACTTT. Its protein is CASSGWENPGSSSYNSPLHF.

The rearrangement links TRBV6-2 or TRBV6-3 to TRBJ2-4; D perhaps matches TRBD2 (6 bases). From germline, CDR1 is MNHEY and CDR2 SVGEGT. This CDR3 is built from 17 residues. The V and J ends lost 1 base and 0 bases respectively, with 13 bases between them. Written as DNA, the CDR3 is TGTGCCAGCAGTTACTACCCGGTGGGACTAGCCAAAAACATTCAGTACTTC. Translation: CASSYYPVGLAKNIQYF.

A single count supports this clone. The chain combines TRBV28 with TRBJ2-7, with TRBD2 matching over 8 bases. The CDR3 totals 13 residues. From germline, CDR1 is MDHEN and CDR2 SYDVKM. J lost 5 bases, V lost 7 bases, and 7 bases had no gene match. The CDR3 sequence is CASTKSGSHEQYF. The CDR3 coding sequence is TGTGCCAGCACCAAAAGCGGGAGCCACGAGCAGTACTTC.

The V call is TRBV10-3, the J call TRBJ1-3; TRBD1 matches at 7 bases. The germline V gene encodes CDR1 ENHRY and CDR2 SYGVKD. J gave up 0 bases and V 4 bases, and 9 bases lay outside the gene matches. This CDR3 is 17 amino acids long. As DNA, the CDR3 is TGTGCCATCAGTGGTCGGACAGGACCGTCCTCTGGAAACACCATATATTTT. Translating it yields CAISGRTGPSSGNTIYF.